A single sample is the source of the 17 T cell receptor beta chains below, sequenced in a study of blood T cell repertoires in COVID-19. The data were produced by immunoSEQ multiplex PCR, yet TCRdb's version contains in-frame clones alone and is incomplete. The sample has about 260,000 clones; 88% are singletons. The sequencing input was PBMCs or T cells enriched from blood (not recorded which). These receptors were collected from a woman aged 35 to 49 with acute COVID-19.

The chain is built from TRBV12-5 and TRBJ1-4, with D maybe TRBD1 (5 bases). In germline, CDR1 is LGHNT, CDR2 FRNRAP. V was cut by 1 base and J by 4 bases, with 7 bases left in between. This CDR3 is built from 14 residues. DNA for the CDR3: TGTGCTAGTGGTTTGGCCGGACATAATGAAAAACTGTTTTTT. Its translation: CASGLAGHNEKLFF.

This chain links TRBV12-3 or TRBV12-4 with TRBJ2-7; D is possibly TRBD2 (6 bases). Trimming left V 5 bases short and J 3 bases short, with 11 bases between. This CDR3 has 13 residues. The CDR3 nucleotides are TGTGCCAGCAGTGGCGGGCGGGGCTACGAGCAGTACGTC. It encodes CASSGGRGYEQYV.

The chain uses TRBV27 and TRBJ1-3; D ambiguous. In germline, CDR1 is MNHEY, CDR2 SMNVEV (reference sequence). V lost 6 bases and J 1 base, leaving 13 bases between the germline ends. The CDR3 is 15 residues long. The CDR3 coding sequence is TGTGCCAGCAGGCCCACAGTCGGATCTGGAAACACCATATATTTT. This codes for CASRPTVGSGNTIYF.

This chain joins TRBV18 and TRBJ2-5; a weak D match, TRBD1 (6 bases). Trimming took off 0 bases at V and 5 bases at J, with 13 bases between the two ends. Germline loops: CDR1 KGHSH, CDR2 LQKENI. This CDR3 has 15 amino acids. CDR3 in DNA: TGTGCCAGCTCACCACCTAGGGGGTCACAGGAGACCCAGTACTTC. This sequence encodes CASSPPRGSQETQYF.

The V and J genes are TRBV19 and TRBJ2-3, with 12 nucleotides matching TRBD2. Germline loops: CDR1 LNHDA, CDR2 SQIVND (reference sequence). CDR3 size: 17 residues. V lost 3 bases, J lost 6 bases, and 10 bases stayed unmatched. In DNA, the CDR3 is TGTGCCAGTAGTATTCGAAGACTAGCGGGAGCCCTGGATACGCAGTATTTT. Encoded protein: CASSIRRLAGALDTQYF.

The V call is TRBV6-2 or TRBV6-3, the J call TRBJ2-3; D not certain. The germline CDR1 and CDR2 sequences are MNHEY and SVGEGT. V gave up 5 bases and J gave up 6 bases, with 24 bases separating them. The CDR3 contains 17 residues. CDR3 residues: CASSHNLKKVDSDTQYF. For the CDR3, the DNA is TGTGCCAGCAGTCACAACCTTAAAAAGGTAGACTCGGATACGCAGTATTTT.

This clone has a handful of counts. The chain joins TRBV28 to TRBJ1-5; D might be TRBD1 (5 bases). Germline V gives CDR1 MDHEN, CDR2 SYDVKM. Trimming took off 5 bases at V and 8 bases at J, with 22 bases between the two ends. This CDR3 spans 16 amino acids. The CDR3 here is CASSIPDRYSLEPQHF. The DNA for the CDR3 is TGTGCCAGCAGTATTCCAGACAGATACTCACTGGAGCCCCAGCATTTT.

J is TRBJ1-6 and V is TRBV24-1; tentatively, D is TRBD1 (6 bases). V gave up 4 bases and J gave up 6 bases, with 12 bases separating them. The CDR3 extends over 15 amino acids. Germline values: CDR1 KGHDR, CDR2 SFDVKD. CDR3 sequence: CATSDPGTPNSPLHF. The CDR3 DNA is TGTGCCACCAGTGACCCCGGGACACCTAATTCACCCCTCCACTTT.

Points on this clone: This CDR3 is also generated by other DNA sequences in the sample. J is TRBJ1-4 and V is TRBV3-1 (or the pseudogene TRBV3-2), with 7 bases that match TRBD1. The CDR3 has 14 amino acids. Losses at the gene ends were 3 bases for V and 2 bases for J; bases not matched to a gene: 0. CDR1 LGHDT and CDR2 YNNKEL come from the germline V gene (reference sequence). As DNA, the CDR3 is TGTGCCAGCAGCCAGGACAGGACTAATGAAAAACTGTTTTTT. It is translated as CASSQDRTNEKLFF.

V usage is TRBV6-5 and J usage is TRBJ1-3, with 8 positions matching TRBD1. Looked up from germline, CDR1 is MNHEY and CDR2 is SVGAGI. There are 15 residues in the CDR3. V lost 5 bases to trimming and J lost 4 bases; unmatched junction nucleotides: 7. The CDR3 sequence is CASSTRTGIGNTIYF. The CDR3 nucleotides are TGTGCCAGCAGTACCAGGACAGGGATCGGAAACACCATATATTTT.

The CDR3 loop is CASSVAGGSVGNTIYF. In DNA, the CDR3 is TGTGCCAGCAGCGTAGCGGGAGGGTCAGTGGGAAACACCATATATTTT. The rearrangement uses TRBV9 and TRBJ1-3, with unresolved D. CDR3 size: 16 residues. Trimming shortened V by 0 bases and J by 4 bases, and 14 bases separated the two germline ends. Germline V gives CDR1 SGDLS, CDR2 YYNGEE.

This rearrangement joins TRBV2 to TRBJ1-3; perhaps TRBD1 as D (6 bases). This CDR3 contains 15 residues. The V gene lost 5 bases and the J gene lost 2 bases, with 13 bases spanning the gap. In germline, CDR1 is SNHLY, CDR2 FYNNEI. The CDR3 sequence is CASSTQGEPGNTIYF. The CDR3 DNA reads TGTGCCAGCAGTACACAGGGCGAACCTGGAAACACCATATATTTT.

The chain is built from TRBV4-2 and TRBJ1-4, with 11 bases fitting TRBD1. V lost 2 bases, J lost 7 bases, and 3 bases stayed unmatched. The CDR3 totals 15 residues. Per the germline V gene, CDR1 is LGHNA and CDR2 is YNFKEQ. As DNA, the CDR3 is TGTGCCAGCAGCCAATCGGGACAGGGGGGTGAAAAACTGTTTTTT. It yields the protein CASSQSGQGGEKLFF.

The J gene is TRBJ1-1, the V gene TRBV27; a possible D gene is TRBD1 (6 bases). The CDR3 totals 13 residues. V dropped 3 bases and J dropped 8 bases, with 13 bases sitting between them. Germline V gene data show CDR1 as MNHEY and CDR2 as SMNVEV (reference sequence). The chain's CDR3 is CASSLRGRGEAFF. CDR3 DNA sequence: TGTGCCAGCAGTTTGCGGGGGCGGGGGGAAGCTTTCTTT.

The chain joins TRBV7-8 to TRBJ2-1, with 12 bases matching TRBD2. With V trimmed by 5 bases and J by 9 bases, 8 bases remained unmatched. The CDR3 is 15 amino acids. Germline V gives CDR1 SGHVS, CDR2 FQNEAQ. The CDR3 protein is CASSVLAGGVGEQFF. The CDR3 DNA sequence: TGTGCCAGCAGCGTACTAGCGGGAGGAGTCGGTGAGCAGTTCTTC.

V gene TRBV7-9 combines with J gene TRBJ2-2; a possible D gene is TRBD2 (6 bases). This CDR3 is 17 amino acids long. Germline loops: CDR1 SEHNR, CDR2 FQNEAQ (reference sequence). Trimming shortened V by 3 bases and J by 0 bases, and 14 bases separated the two germline ends. The CDR3 nucleotides read TGTGCCAGCAGCTTGGGAGGACTTGCATCGAACACCGGGGAGCTGTTTTTT. Its protein is CASSLGGLASNTGELFF. Filled out from reference TRBV7-9 and TRBJ2-2, the complete variable domain reads DTGVSQNPRHKITKRGQNVTFRCDPISEHNRLYWYRQTLGQGPEFLTYFQNEAQLEKSRLLSDRFSAERPKGSFSTLEIQRTEQGDSAMYLCASSLGGLASNTGELFFGEGSRLTVL.

The chain uses TRBV16 and TRBJ1-2, with D tentatively TRBD1 (6 bases). CDR1 and CDR2 (germline): KGHSY, FQNENV. With 1 base removed from V and 4 bases from J, the gap between germline ends came to 22 bases. The CDR3 has 18 residues. The CDR3 DNA reads as TGTGCCAGCAGCCAATTTTTAGGACAGCCTTCGAAGGGCTATGGCTACACCTTC. Translation: CASSQFLGQPSKGYGYTF. The variable domain in full, with the rest retrieved from reference TRBV16 and TRBJ1-2, is GEEVAQTPKHLVRGEGQKAKLYCAPIKGHSYVFWYQQVLKNEFKFLISFQNENVFDETGMPKERFSAKCLPNSPCSLEIQATKLEDSAVYFCASSQFLGQPSKGYGYTFGSGTRLTVV.